The 4 T cell receptor beta chains presented below share a single source sample, sequenced in a study of shared clonotypes between healthy human individuals (TCRdb year 2020). Library creation used the immunoSEQ multiplex PCR assay. The immuneACCESS repertoire file appears here via TCRdb, limited to in-frame rearrangements. These files lack a portion of the clones; in checked studies, under half of the deficit traces to unresolved V genes, and the cause of the others is not known. In this sample the table shows around 100,000 clones, about 62% of which occur a single time. Clones ranked in the top ten supply under 30% of the sample. Sequences were obtained from memory CD8+ T cells sorted from blood. The cell subset or site label for this specimen denotes: CD45RO+ cells pooled with CCR7-negative TemRA cells. Receptors were obtained from a woman aged 25-40 years in good health.

The chain is built from TRBV5-8 and TRBJ2-7, with 8 bases lining up with TRBD2. The junction had 14 bases not matched to a gene; V was cut back by 4 bases and J by 2 bases. The CDR3 is 17 residues long. Germline CDR1 is SGHTS and CDR2 is YDEGEE. The CDR3 DNA is TGTGCCAGCAGCAGGACTGGTCGCGGGAGGCCCACCTACGAGCAGTACTTC. This gives the protein CASSRTGRGRPTYEQYF.

The rearrangement joins TRBV4-2 to TRBJ2-3; weak D call: TRBD2 (6 bases). CDR3 size: 16 residues. V was trimmed by 0 bases and J by 6 bases, leaving 16 bases between them. In germline, CDR1 is LGHNA, CDR2 YNFKEQ. The CDR3 nucleotides read TGTGCCAGCAGCCAAGACCAGGGCGCGGGGTCGGATACGCAGTATTTT. Its protein is CASSQDQGAGSDTQYF.

V is TRBV28 and J is TRBJ2-3; 8 positions agree with TRBD2. V lost 3 bases, J lost 2 bases, and 10 bases stayed unmatched. Germline loops: CDR1 MDHEN, CDR2 SYDVKM. This CDR3 is 17 amino acids long. The CDR3 is CASSFLRGAGATDTQYF. The CDR3 DNA reads as TGTGCCAGCAGTTTCCTTCGGGGAGCGGGGGCCACAGATACGCAGTATTTT. Variable domain in full (rest from reference TRBV28 and TRBJ2-3): DVKVTQSSRYLVKRTGEKVFLECVQDMDHENMFWYRQDPGLGLRLIYFSYDVKMKEKGDIPEGYSVSREKKERFSLILESASTNQTSMYLCASSFLRGAGATDTQYFGPGTRLTVL.

This clone appeared many times. This chain joins TRBV6-1 and TRBJ1-1, with D unclear. The CDR3 has 13 amino acids. The germline CDR1 and CDR2 sequences are MNHNS and SASEGT. Deletions cut 7 bases from V and 1 base from J, with 10 bases between. For the CDR3, the DNA is TGTGCCAGCACCAAACGGGAGAACACTGAAGCTTTCTTT. It encodes CASTKRENTEAFF.